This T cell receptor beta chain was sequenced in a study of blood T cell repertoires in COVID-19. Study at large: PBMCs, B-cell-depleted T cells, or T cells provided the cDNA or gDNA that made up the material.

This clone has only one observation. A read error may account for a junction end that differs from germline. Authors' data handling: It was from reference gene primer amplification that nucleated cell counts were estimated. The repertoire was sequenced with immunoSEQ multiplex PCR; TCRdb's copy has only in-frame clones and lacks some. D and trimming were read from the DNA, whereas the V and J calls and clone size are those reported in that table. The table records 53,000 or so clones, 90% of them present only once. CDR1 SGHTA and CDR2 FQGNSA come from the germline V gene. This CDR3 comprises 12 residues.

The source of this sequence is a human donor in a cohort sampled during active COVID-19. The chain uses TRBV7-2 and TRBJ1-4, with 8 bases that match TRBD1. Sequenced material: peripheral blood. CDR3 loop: CASSSADRALYF. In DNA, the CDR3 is TGTGCCAGCAGCTCAGCGGACAGGGCGCTCTATTTT.